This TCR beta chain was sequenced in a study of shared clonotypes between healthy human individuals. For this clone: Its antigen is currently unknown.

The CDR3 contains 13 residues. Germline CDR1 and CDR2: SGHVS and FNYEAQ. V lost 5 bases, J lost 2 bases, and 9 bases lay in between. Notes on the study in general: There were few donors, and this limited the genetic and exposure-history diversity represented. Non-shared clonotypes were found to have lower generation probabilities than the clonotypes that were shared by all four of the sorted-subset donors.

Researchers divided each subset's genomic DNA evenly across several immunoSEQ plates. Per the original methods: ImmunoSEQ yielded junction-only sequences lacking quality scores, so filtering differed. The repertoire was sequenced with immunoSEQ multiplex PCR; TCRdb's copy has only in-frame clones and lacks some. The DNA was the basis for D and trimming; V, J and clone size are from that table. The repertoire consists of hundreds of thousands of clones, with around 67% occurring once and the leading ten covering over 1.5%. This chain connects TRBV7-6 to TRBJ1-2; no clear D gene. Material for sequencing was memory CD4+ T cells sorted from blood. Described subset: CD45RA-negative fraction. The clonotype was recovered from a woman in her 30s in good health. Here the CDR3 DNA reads TGTGCCAGCAGCATTGACGGAAACTATGGCTACACCTTC. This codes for CASSIDGNYGYTF.